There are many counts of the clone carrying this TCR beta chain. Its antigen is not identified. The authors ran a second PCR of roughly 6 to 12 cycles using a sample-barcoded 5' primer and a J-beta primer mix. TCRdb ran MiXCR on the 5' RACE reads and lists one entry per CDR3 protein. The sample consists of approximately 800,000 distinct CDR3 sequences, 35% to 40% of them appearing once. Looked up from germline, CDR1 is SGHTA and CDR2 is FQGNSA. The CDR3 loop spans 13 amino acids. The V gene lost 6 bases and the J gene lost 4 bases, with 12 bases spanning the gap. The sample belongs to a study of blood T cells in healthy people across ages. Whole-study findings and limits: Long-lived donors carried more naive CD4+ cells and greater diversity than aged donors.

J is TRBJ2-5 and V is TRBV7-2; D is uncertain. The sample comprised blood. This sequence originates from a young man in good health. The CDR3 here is CASSSPLGETQYF. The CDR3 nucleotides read TGTGCCAGCAGTTCCCCCCTAGGAGAGACCCAGTACTTC.